A selection of T cell receptor beta chains follows, all from one sample in a study of cytomegalovirus exposure and HLA in healthy donors. The method was immunoSEQ multiplex PCR; TCRdb's version includes in-frame clones alone and lacks a portion of them. The table shows around 160,000 clones, with roughly three quarters occurring only once. Sequenced input: PBMCs. The receptors stem from a male donor in good health and CMV-seropositive. CDR3s include the opening cysteine and the closing phenylalanine or tryptophan. A D gene is named only where the DNA matches it firmly. Clone size, where shown, is once, few, many, or a class for clones that have expanded.

V: TRBV5-1; J: TRBJ2-7; D: NA; size: NA; CDR3: CASSLGLIYEQYF; DNA: TGCGCCAGCAGCCTGGGACTGATCTACGAGCAGTACTTC
V: TRBV4-3; J: TRBJ2-3; D: TRBD1; size: few; CDR3: CASSPTGTGGPTDTQYF; DNA: TGCGCCAGCAGCCCGACCGGGACAGGGGGTCCCACAGATACGCAGTATTTT
V: TRBV2; J: TRBJ2-3; D: TRBD2; size: once; CDR3: CARTLTAGADTQYF; DNA: TGTGCCAGGACTTTAACGGCGGGGGCAGATACGCAGTATTTT
V: TRBV7-9; J: TRBJ1-1; D: NA; size: NA; CDR3: CASSSFTMNTEAFF; DNA: TGTGCCAGCAGCTCCTTTACTATGAACACTGAAGCTTTCTTT
V: TRBV30; J: TRBJ1-1; D: NA; size: NA; CDR3: CASTTGRTEAFF; DNA: TGTGCCTCTACGACAGGTAGAACTGAAGCTTTCTTT
V: TRBV5-1; J: TRBJ1-1; D: NA; size: NA; CDR3: CASSFTGPNTEAFF; DNA: TGCGCCAGCAGCTTTACGGGTCCGAACACTGAAGCTTTCTTT
V: TRBV6-6; J: TRBJ1-1; D: TRBD1; size: NA; CDR3: CASSRTGLNTEAFF; DNA: TGTGCCAGCAGTAGGACAGGTTTGAACACTGAAGCTTTCTTT
V: TRBV15; J: TRBJ2-1; D: TRBD1; size: NA; CDR3: CATSDGYRDRRDEQFF; DNA: TGTGCCACCAGCGACGGCTACCGGGACAGGAGGGATGAGCAGTTCTTC
V: TRBV5-1; J: TRBJ2-1; D: TRBD2; size: NA; CDR3: CASGGGTEQFF; DNA: TGCGCCAGCGGCGGGGGGACTGAGCAGTTCTTC
V: TRBV12-5; J: TRBJ2-3; D: TRBD2; size: NA; CDR3: CASGTGTSGYVADTQYF; DNA: TGTGCTAGTGGAACCGGGACTAGCGGATATGTCGCAGATACGCAGTATTTT
V: TRBV11-2; J: TRBJ2-7; D: TRBD2; size: once; CDR3: CASSLLAGGPNEQYF; DNA: TGTGCCAGCAGCTTACTAGCGGGGGGGCCCAACGAGCAGTACTTC
V: TRBV4-3; J: TRBJ1-1; D: NA; size: once; CDR3: CASSPLGEEGEAFF; DNA: TGCGCCAGCAGCCCATTAGGGGAGGAGGGTGAAGCTTTCTTT
V: TRBV10-2; J: TRBJ2-2; D: TRBD1; size: NA; CDR3: CASSATGATTGELFF; DNA: TGCGCCAGCAGTGCGACAGGGGCGACTACCGGGGAGCTGTTTTTT
V: TRBV7-9; J: TRBJ2-1; D: TRBD2; size: few; CDR3: CSSSLGTSGARNEQFF; DNA: TGTTCCAGCAGCTTAGGGACTAGCGGGGCGAGGAATGAGCAGTTCTTC
V: TRBV30; J: TRBJ1-2; D: TRBD1; size: NA; CDR3: CAWRPGGYGYTF; DNA: TGTGCCTGGAGGCCAGGGGGCTATGGCTACACCTTC
V: TRBV7-8; J: TRBJ1-1; D: NA; size: NA; CDR3: CASSLMRTAEAFF; DNA: TGTGCCAGCAGCCTTATGAGGACAGCTGAAGCTTTCTTT
V: TRBV19; J: TRBJ1-1; D: TRBD1; size: once; CDR3: CASSMWGWDRATEAFF; DNA: TGTGCCAGTAGTATGTGGGGCTGGGACAGGGCAACTGAAGCTTTCTTT
V: TRBV9; J: TRBJ1-1; D: NA; size: NA; CDR3: CASSVRGGTNTEAFF; DNA: TGTGCCAGCAGCGTACGGGGGGGGACGAACACTGAAGCTTTCTTT
V: TRBV18; J: TRBJ1-4; D: NA; size: NA; CDR3: CASSPQGNEKLFF; DNA: TGTGCCAGCTCACCACAGGGGAATGAAAAACTGTTTTTT
V: TRBV4-3; J: TRBJ1-6; D: NA; size: once; CDR3: CASSPEEGSPLHF; DNA: TGCGCCAGCAGCCCGGAGGAAGGTTCACCCCTCCACTTT
V: TRBV2; J: TRBJ1-2; D: NA; size: few; CDR3: CASRDEGGYGYTF; DNA: TGTGCCAGCAGGGATGAAGGGGGCTATGGCTACACCTTC
V: TRBV11-2; J: TRBJ2-1; D: NA; size: once; CDR3: CASSLRGGSPSYNEQFF; DNA: TGTGCCAGCAGCCTCCGAGGAGGGTCACCATCCTACAATGAGCAGTTCTTC
V: TRBV5-5; J: TRBJ2-7; D: TRBD1; size: NA; CDR3: CASSWSGQGSYEQYF; DNA: TGTGCCAGCAGCTGGTCGGGACAGGGGAGCTACGAGCAGTACTTC
V: TRBV7-9; J: TRBJ1-1; D: NA; size: NA; CDR3: CASSLPERSGAEAFF; DNA: TGTGCCAGCAGCTTACCCGAGCGGTCTGGGGCTGAAGCTTTCTTT
V: TRBV19; J: TRBJ1-5; D: NA; size: NA; CDR3: CASSDRDSTPDQPQHF; DNA: TGTGCCAGTAGTGACCGGGACTCTACGCCCGATCAGCCCCAGCATTTT
V: TRBV2; J: TRBJ1-1; D: TRBD1; size: few; CDR3: CASGTGIVGNTEAFF; DNA: TGTGCCAGCGGGACAGGCATCGTAGGGAACACTGAAGCTTTCTTT
V: TRBV6-5; J: TRBJ1-3; D: NA; size: NA; CDR3: CASSDDRLSGNTIYF; DNA: TGTGCCAGCAGCGACGACAGACTCTCTGGAAACACCATATATTTT
V: TRBV30; J: TRBJ1-2; D: TRBD1; size: NA; CDR3: CAWSVGTGGPGYTF; DNA: TGTGCCTGGAGTGTAGGGACAGGGGGCCCTGGCTACACCTTC
V: TRBV18; J: TRBJ1-1; D: TRBD1; size: NA; CDR3: CASSPSGQGEAFF; DNA: TGTGCCAGCTCCCCGTCCGGACAGGGGGAAGCTTTCTTT
V: TRBV19; J: TRBJ1-5; D: NA; size: NA; CDR3: CASSPMAEVGNQPQHF; DNA: TGTGCCAGTAGTCCGATGGCAGAAGTGGGCAATCAGCCCCAGCATTTT
V: TRBV5-6; J: TRBJ2-5; D: NA; size: NA; CDR3: CASSLGQGIEETQYF; DNA: TGTGCCAGCAGCTTGGGGCAGGGCATCGAAGAGACCCAGTACTTC
V: TRBV10-1; J: TRBJ2-2; D: NA; size: few; CDR3: CASSESGGTGELFF; DNA: TGCGCCAGCAGTGAGTCCGGGGGCACCGGGGAGCTGTTTTTT
V: TRBV4-1; J: TRBJ1-5; D: NA; size: NA; CDR3: CASSQGPSNQPQHF; DNA: TGCGCCAGCAGCCAGGGCCCTAGCAATCAGCCCCAGCATTTT
V: TRBV15; J: TRBJ1-2; D: TRBD1; size: NA; CDR3: CATSRPTGESGYTF; DNA: TGTGCCACCAGCCGCCCAACAGGGGAATCCGGCTACACCTTC
V: TRBV9; J: TRBJ2-7; D: NA; size: NA; CDR3: CASSATGAGGEQYF; DNA: TGTGCCAGCAGCGCAACAGGGGCCGGGGGCGAGCAGTACTTC
V: TRBV7-2; J: TRBJ2-3; D: NA; size: NA; CDR3: CASSLPLAISTDTQYF; DNA: TGTGCCAGCAGCCTTCCCCTAGCAATTAGCACAGATACGCAGTATTTT
V: TRBV7-2; J: TRBJ2-5; D: TRBD2; size: NA; CDR3: CASSPSLAGGWETQYF; DNA: TGTGCCAGCAGCCCCTCGCTAGCGGGGGGGTGGGAGACCCAGTACTTC
V: TRBV10-3; J: TRBJ2-3; D: TRBD1; size: NA; CDR3: CAISERGPADTQYF; DNA: TGTGCCATCAGTGAGAGGGGGCCTGCAGATACGCAGTATTTT
V: TRBV6-4; J: TRBJ2-1; D: TRBD2; size: NA; CDR3: CASTREAGAPGEQFF; DNA: TGTGCCAGCACCCGCGAAGCGGGGGCCCCGGGGGAGCAGTTCTTC
V: TRBV2; J: TRBJ2-1; D: NA; size: NA; CDR3: CASTWRAYDNEQFF; DNA: TGTGCCAGCACTTGGAGGGCCTACGACAATGAGCAGTTCTTC
V: TRBV11-2; J: TRBJ2-5; D: NA; size: NA; CDR3: CASSLILEETQYF; DNA: TGTGCCAGCAGCTTAATCCTCGAAGAGACCCAGTACTTC
V: TRBV19; J: TRBJ2-5; D: NA; size: NA; CDR3: CASSIGQGQETQYF; DNA: TGTGCCAGTAGTATAGGGCAGGGCCAAGAGACCCAGTACTTC
V: TRBV14; J: TRBJ2-3; D: NA; size: NA; CDR3: CASSQDPQVDTQYF; DNA: TGTGCCAGCAGCCAAGATCCGCAGGTAGATACGCAGTATTTT
V: TRBV11-2; J: TRBJ2-3; D: TRBD2; size: NA; CDR3: CASSSTSGGANTQYF; DNA: TGTGCCAGCAGCTCGACTAGCGGGGGGGCAAATACGCAGTATTTT
V: TRBV6-6; J: TRBJ2-5; D: TRBD1; size: NA; CDR3: CASSSDGTEETQYF; DNA: TGTGCCAGCAGTTCCGACGGGACAGAAGAGACCCAGTACTTC
V: TRBV6-5; J: TRBJ1-1; D: NA; size: NA; CDR3: CASSYGPGANTEAFF; DNA: TGTGCCAGCAGTTACGGGCCAGGGGCGAACACTGAAGCTTTCTTT
V: TRBV14; J: TRBJ2-1; D: NA; size: NA; CDR3: CASSQAPYRGGVF; DNA: TGTGCCAGCAGCCAAGCCCCCTACAGGGGGGGGGTCTTC
V: TRBV4-1; J: TRBJ1-1; D: NA; size: few; CDR3: CASSRVGVGQEAFF; DNA: TGCGCCAGCAGCCGAGTCGGAGTTGGCCAGGAAGCTTTCTTT
V: TRBV7-9; J: TRBJ1-2; D: NA; size: once; CDR3: CASSSVKNNYGYTF; DNA: TGTGCCAGCAGCTCGGTGAAAAATAACTATGGCTACACCTTC
V: TRBV5-4; J: TRBJ1-4; D: NA; size: NA; CDR3: CASSQNEKLFF; DNA: TGTGCCAGCAGCCAAAATGAAAAACTGTTTTTT
V: TRBV18; J: TRBJ1-6; D: TRBD1; size: NA; CDR3: CASSTGQGDSPLHF; DNA: TGTGCCAGCTCGACCGGACAGGGGGATTCACCCCTCCACTTT
V: TRBV14; J: TRBJ2-2; D: TRBD1; size: NA; CDR3: CASSPTGGTGELFF; DNA: TGTGCCAGCAGCCCGACAGGGGGCACCGGGGAGCTGTTTTTT
V: TRBV30; J: TRBJ1-2; D: NA; size: NA; CDR3: CAWSGQLTGYGYGYTF; DNA: TGTGCCTGGAGTGGACAGCTAACAGGGTATGGCTATGGCTACACCTTC
V: TRBV14; J: TRBJ2-5; D: NA; size: once; CDR3: CASSQEFERRRGETQYF; DNA: TGTGCCAGCAGCCAAGAATTCGAGAGACGACGAGGAGAGACCCAGTACTTC
V: TRBV6-5; J: TRBJ2-7; D: NA; size: NA; CDR3: CASSYRQAANYEQYF; DNA: TGTGCCAGCAGTTACCGACAGGCCGCAAACTACGAGCAGTACTTC
V: TRBV5-6; J: TRBJ1-5; D: NA; size: NA; CDR3: CASSLQGGWQPQHF; DNA: TGTGCCAGCAGCTTGCAGGGAGGTTGGCAGCCCCAGCATTTT
V: TRBV6-1; J: TRBJ1-1; D: NA; size: once; CDR3: CASSEDLGGWLNTEAFF; DNA: TGTGCCAGCAGTGAAGACTTAGGGGGATGGCTGAACACTGAAGCTTTCTTT